This T cell receptor (beta chain) was retrieved from a study of CD4 T cell repertoires in COVID-19 (dated by TCRdb to the early 2020s). Study-level background: For cross-reactivity analysis, CFSE-low cells were expanded with IL-2 for about 10 days and were then relabeled and restimulated with spike proteins from other coronaviruses. In COVID-19-recovered individuals, the study described naturally processed CD4+ T cell responses to SARS-CoV-2 spike and nucleoprotein and used TCR Vbeta sequencing to evaluate clonal composition. TCR Vbeta repertoire analysis of SARS-CoV-2-reactive T cells was conducted at the subset level in a few recovered individuals.

About this clone: No antigen is known for it. Base qualities are not provided; no much larger clone lies one nucleotide away.

Libraries were constructed by the immunoSEQ multiplex PCR assay. The original methods were these. To quantify how much the repertoires of different subsets overlapped, the Chao-Jaccard similarity index was used along with counts of shared clonotypes. What TCRdb holds here is the immuneACCESS table cut down to in-frame rearrangements. Part of the clones is not present; checked against another copy, under half of the missing clones reflect an unresolved V gene, and the others are unexplained. D and trimming come from the DNA, and the V and J calls and clone size come from that table. For this sample the table gives about 24,000 clones, of which nearly 95% were detected only once. More than 0.55% of the sample is held by the ten biggest clonotypes. Uncultured memory T cell samples were subjected to sequencing directly after ex vivo isolation. From peripheral blood mononuclear cells, the researchers isolated CD4+ total memory, central memory, effector memory and circulating T follicular helper cells.

Looking up the germline V gene yields CDR1 SGHNT and CDR2 YENEEA. Unmatched junction bases come to 6, with V trimmed by 7 bases and J by 3 bases. The CDR3 runs 17 residues from the cysteine to the phenylalanine. Here the CDR3 DNA is all that survives: 51 bases in frame from base 1. Broader findings and caveats from the paper: Between 7 and 25% of SARS-CoV-2 clonotypes were also found in SARS-CoV and/or HKU1 spike-stimulated secondary cultures, consistent with cross-reactivity. Several of the most expanded SARS-CoV-2-reactive clonotypes were shared between two or all three memory subsets, suggesting intraclonal diversification.

The sequencing used circulating follicular helper CD4+ T cells (cTfh) from blood, collected before the COVID-19 pandemic. The sample's cell subset or site, from its label and the paper: circulating T follicular helper cells. This sequence originates from a human donor who had COVID-19. Recombination connected TRBV11-3 to TRBJ2-2; 15 bases in the middle match TRBD2. At the DNA level, the sequence is TGTGCCAGCACCCGGACTAGCGGGAGGGGAGACACCGGGGAGCTGTTTTTT. Translated, this gives CASTRTSGRGDTGELFF.